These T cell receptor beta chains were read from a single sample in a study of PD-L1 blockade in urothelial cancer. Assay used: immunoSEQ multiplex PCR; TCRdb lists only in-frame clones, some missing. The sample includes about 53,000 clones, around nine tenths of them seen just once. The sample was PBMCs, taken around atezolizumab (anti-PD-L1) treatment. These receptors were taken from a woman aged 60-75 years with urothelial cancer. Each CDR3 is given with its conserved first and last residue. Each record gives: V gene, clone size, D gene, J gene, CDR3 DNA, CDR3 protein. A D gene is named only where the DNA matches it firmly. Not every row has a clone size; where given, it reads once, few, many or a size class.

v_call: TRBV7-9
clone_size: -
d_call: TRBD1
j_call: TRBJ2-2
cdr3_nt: TGTGCCAGCAACCTACCCGGGACAGGGTACCAATCGAACACCGGGGAGCTGTTTTTT
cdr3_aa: CASNLPGTGYQSNTGELFF

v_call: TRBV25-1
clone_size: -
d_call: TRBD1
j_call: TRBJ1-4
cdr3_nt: TGTGCCAGCAGTGACCCCAGGGGGGTTGAAAAACTGTTTTTT
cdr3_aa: CASSDPRGVEKLFF

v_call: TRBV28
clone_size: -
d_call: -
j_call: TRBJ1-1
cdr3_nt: TGTGCCAGCAGTTTCTCAGGTAAAGTCGCTGAAGCTTTCTTT
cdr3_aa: CASSFSGKVAEAFF

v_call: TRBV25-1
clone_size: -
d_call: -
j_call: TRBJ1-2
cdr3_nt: TGTGCCAGCAGTCCCCCCCGGACAGTCTTTGGTGGCTACACCTTC
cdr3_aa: CASSPPRTVFGGYTF

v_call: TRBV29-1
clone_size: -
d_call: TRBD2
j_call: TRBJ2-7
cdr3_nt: TGCAGCGTTTGGGGACTAGCGGGGCACTACGAGCAGTACTTC
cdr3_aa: CSVWGLAGHYEQYF

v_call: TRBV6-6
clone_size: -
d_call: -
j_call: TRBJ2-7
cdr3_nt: TGTGCCAGCAGTTACGGCGCAGGGACACTCTCCTACGAGCAGTACTTC
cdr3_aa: CASSYGAGTLSYEQYF

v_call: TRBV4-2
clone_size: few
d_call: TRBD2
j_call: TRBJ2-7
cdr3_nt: TGTGCCAGCAGCCAGGAGACTAGCGGGGGAAGCGCGCAGTACTTC
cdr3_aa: CASSQETSGGSAQYF

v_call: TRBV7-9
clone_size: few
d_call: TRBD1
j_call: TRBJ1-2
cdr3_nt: TGTGCCAGCTTGGTAGGGGGCGCCGTCTATGGCTACACCTTC
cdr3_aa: CASLVGGAVYGYTF

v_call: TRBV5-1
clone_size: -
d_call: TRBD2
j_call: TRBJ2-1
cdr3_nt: TGCGCCAGCAGCTCTCATGATAGCGGGGGCCCAACCTTTTACTCCTACAATGAGCAGTTCTTC
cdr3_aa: CASSSHDSGGPTFYSYNEQFF

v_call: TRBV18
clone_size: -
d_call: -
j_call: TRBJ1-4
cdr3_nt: TGTGCCAGCTCCTCCAACGTCGGTACTAATGAAAAACTGTTTTTT
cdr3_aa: CASSSNVGTNEKLFF

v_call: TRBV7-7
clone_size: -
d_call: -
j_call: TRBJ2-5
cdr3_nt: TGTGCCAGCAGCTACGGGTCCCAAGAGACCCAGTACTTC
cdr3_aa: CASSYGSQETQYF

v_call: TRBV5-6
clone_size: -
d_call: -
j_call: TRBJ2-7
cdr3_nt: TGTGCCAGCAGCTTAGGAGGGTTCGCCTACGAGCAGTACTTC
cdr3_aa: CASSLGGFAYEQYF

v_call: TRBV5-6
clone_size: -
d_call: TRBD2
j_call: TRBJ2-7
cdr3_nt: TGTGCCAGCAGCCCTTCTGTGGGCGGGAGGAGACGCGAGCAGTACTTC
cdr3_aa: CASSPSVGGRRREQYF

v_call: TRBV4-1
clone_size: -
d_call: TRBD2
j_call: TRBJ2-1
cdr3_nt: TGCGCCAGCAGCCCTCTAGGACTAGCCGTCTACAATGAGCAGTTCTTC
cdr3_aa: CASSPLGLAVYNEQFF

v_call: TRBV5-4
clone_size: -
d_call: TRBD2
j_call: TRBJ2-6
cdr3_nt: TGTGCCAGCAGAGGTTTAGGAGCGGGAGTACGCTCTGGGGCCAACGTCCTGACTTTC
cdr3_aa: CASRGLGAGVRSGANVLTF

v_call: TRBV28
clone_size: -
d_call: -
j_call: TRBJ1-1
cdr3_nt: TGTGCCAGCAGTTTAGAGAATCCCCCTGAAGCTTTCTTT
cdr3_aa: CASSLENPPEAFF

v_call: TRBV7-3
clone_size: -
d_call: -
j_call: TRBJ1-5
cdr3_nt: TGTGCCAGCAGCTTATCGCCAGATCAGCCCCAGCATTTT
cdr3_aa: CASSLSPDQPQHF

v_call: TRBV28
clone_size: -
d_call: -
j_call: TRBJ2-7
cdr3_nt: TGTGCCAGCAGTTTTTTTATGGCAACGTACGAGCAGTACTTC
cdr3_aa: CASSFFMATYEQYF

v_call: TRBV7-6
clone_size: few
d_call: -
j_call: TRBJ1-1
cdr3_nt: TGTGCCAGCAGCTTAGAGAGGGCCGCAGACGCTTTCTTT
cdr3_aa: CASSLERAADAFF

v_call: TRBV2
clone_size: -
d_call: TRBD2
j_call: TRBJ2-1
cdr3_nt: TGTGCCAGCAGGGAGACTAGCGGGACCTACAATGAGCAGTTCTTC
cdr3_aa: CASRETSGTYNEQFF

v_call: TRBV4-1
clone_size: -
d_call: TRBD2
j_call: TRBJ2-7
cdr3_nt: TGCGCCAGCAGCTTGGGGCTAGCGGGCTCCTTACCCACCTACGAGCAGTACTTC
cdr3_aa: CASSLGLAGSLPTYEQYF

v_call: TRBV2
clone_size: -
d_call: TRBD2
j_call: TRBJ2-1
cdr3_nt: TGTGCCAGGGCTAGCGGGAGCTCCTACAATGAGCAGTTCTTC
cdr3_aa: CARASGSSYNEQFF

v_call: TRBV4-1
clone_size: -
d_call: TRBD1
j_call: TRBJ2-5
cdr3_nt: TGCGCCAGCAGCCAAGGGCACGGGGACAGGGATCAAGAGACCCAGTACTTC
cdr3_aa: CASSQGHGDRDQETQYF

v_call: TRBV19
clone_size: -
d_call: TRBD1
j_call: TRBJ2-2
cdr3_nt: TGTGCCAGCGGACAGGGGGATAACACCGGGGAGCTGTTTTTT
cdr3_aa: CASGQGDNTGELFF

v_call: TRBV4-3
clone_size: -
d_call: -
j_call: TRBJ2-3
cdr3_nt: TGCGCCAGCAGCCAAGATAAGGGGTTTGGCACAGATACGCAGTATTTT
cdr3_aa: CASSQDKGFGTDTQYF

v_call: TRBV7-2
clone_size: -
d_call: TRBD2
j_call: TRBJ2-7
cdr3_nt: TGTGCCAGCAGCTTATTGCGGACTAGCCTCTACGAGCAGTACTTC
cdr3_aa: CASSLLRTSLYEQYF

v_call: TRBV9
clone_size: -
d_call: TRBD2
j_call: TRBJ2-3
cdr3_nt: TGTGCCAGCAGCTCTGGACTAGCTGTTACGCAGTATTTT
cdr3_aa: CASSSGLAVTQYF

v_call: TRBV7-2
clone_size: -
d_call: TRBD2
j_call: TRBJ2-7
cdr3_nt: TGTGCCAGCAGCTTAGCCTCTCAGGGCACGCTAGCGGGACCCCCCTACGAGCAGTACTTC
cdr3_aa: CASSLASQGTLAGPPYEQYF

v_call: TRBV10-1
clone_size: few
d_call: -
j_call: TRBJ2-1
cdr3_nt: TGCGCCAGCACGAGTACCCTCTCCTACAATGAGCAGTTCTTC
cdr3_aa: CASTSTLSYNEQFF

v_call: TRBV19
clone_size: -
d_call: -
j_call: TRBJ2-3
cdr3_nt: TGTGCCAGTAGACCGACTCTTCCTTTCACAGATACGCAGTATTTT
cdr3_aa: CASRPTLPFTDTQYF